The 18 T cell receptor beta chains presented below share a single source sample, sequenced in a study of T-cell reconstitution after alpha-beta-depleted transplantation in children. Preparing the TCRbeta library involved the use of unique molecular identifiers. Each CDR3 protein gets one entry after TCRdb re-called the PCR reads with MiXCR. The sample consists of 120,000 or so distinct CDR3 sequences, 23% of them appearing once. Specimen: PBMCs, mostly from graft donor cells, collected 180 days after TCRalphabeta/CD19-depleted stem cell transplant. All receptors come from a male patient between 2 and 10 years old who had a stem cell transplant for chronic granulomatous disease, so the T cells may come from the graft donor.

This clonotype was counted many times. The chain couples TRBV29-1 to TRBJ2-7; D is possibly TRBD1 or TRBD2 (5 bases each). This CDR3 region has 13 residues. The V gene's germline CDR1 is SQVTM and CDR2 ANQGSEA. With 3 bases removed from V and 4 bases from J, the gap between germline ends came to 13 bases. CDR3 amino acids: CSVEAMGEYEQYF. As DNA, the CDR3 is TGCAGCGTTGAGGCGATGGGGGAGTACGAGCAGTACTTC.

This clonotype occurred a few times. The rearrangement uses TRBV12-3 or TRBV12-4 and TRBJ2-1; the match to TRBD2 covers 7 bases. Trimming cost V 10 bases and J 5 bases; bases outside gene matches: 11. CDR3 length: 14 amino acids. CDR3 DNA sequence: TGTGCCACCTCAGGGAGGGTTTGGGACAATGAGCAGTTCTTC. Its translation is CATSGRVWDNEQFF.

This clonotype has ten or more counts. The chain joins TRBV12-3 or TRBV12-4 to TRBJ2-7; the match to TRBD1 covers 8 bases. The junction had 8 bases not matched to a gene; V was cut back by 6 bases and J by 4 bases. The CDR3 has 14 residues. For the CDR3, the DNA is TGTGCCAGCAGCCCGGACAGGGTGATATACGAGCAGTACTTC. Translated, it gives CASSPDRVIYEQYF.

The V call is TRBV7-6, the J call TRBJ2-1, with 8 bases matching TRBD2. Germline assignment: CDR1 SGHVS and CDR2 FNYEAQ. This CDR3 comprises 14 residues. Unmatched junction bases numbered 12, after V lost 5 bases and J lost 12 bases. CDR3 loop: CASSPRGTRGLQFF. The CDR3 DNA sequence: TGTGCCAGCAGCCCGCGAGGGACTAGGGGTTTGCAGTTCTTC.

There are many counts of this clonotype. Here the CDR3 reads CASSLWTEDNEQFF. The CDR3 DNA follows: TGTGCCAGCAGCTTGTGGACAGAAGACAATGAGCAGTTCTTC. The V and J genes are TRBV7-9 and TRBJ2-1, with a possible D match to TRBD1 (6 bases). V lost 3 bases, J lost 5 bases, and 11 bases lay in between. Germline V lookup: CDR1 SEHNR, CDR2 FQNEAQ (reference sequence). The CDR3 runs to 14 residues.

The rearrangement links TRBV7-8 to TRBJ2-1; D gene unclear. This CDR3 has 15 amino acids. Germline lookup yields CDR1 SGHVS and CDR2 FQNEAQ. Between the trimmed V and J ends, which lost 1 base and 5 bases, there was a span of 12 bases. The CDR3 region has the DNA TGTGCCAGCAGCTTAGGGGGTCTTTTGGACAATGAGCAGTTCTTC. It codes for CASSLGGLLDNEQFF.

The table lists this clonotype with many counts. DNA of the CDR3: TGCAGTGCTGGACAGGGGAACGAGCAGTACTTC. Translating gives CSAGQGNEQYF. The chain uses TRBV20-1 and TRBJ2-7, with 9 bases identical to TRBD1. V lost 5 bases, J lost 5 bases, and 1 base stayed unmatched. Germline values: CDR1 DFQATT, CDR2 SNEGSKA (reference sequence). The CDR3 spans 11 residues.

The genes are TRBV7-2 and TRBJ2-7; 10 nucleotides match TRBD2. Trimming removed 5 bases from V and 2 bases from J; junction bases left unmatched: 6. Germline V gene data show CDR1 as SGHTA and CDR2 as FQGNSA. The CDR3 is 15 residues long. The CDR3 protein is CASSPGLAVTYEQYF. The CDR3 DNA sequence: TGTGCCAGCAGCCCCGGACTAGCGGTGACCTACGAGCAGTACTTC.

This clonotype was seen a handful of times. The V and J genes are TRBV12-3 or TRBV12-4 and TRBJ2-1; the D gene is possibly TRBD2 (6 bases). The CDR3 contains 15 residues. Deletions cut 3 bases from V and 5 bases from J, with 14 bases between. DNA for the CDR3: TGTGCCAGCAGTTTGATCGGGAGTTTCAACAATGAGCAGTTCTTC. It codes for CASSLIGSFNNEQFF.

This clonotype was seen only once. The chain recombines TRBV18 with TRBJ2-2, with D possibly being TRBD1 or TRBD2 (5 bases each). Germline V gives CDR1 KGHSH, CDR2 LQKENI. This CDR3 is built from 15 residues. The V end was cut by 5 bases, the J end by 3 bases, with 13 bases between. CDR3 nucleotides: TGTGCCAGCTCATCACTCAGGGAGTACACCGGGGAGCTGTTTTTT. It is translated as CASSSLREYTGELFF.

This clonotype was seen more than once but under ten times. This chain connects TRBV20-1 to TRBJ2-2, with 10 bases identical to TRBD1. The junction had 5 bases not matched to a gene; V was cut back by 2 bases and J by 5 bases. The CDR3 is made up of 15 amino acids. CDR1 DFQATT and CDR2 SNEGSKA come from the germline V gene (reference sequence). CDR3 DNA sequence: TGCAGTGCTAGAAGGGACAGGGGATGGACCGGGGAGCTGTTTTTT. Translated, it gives CSARRDRGWTGELFF.

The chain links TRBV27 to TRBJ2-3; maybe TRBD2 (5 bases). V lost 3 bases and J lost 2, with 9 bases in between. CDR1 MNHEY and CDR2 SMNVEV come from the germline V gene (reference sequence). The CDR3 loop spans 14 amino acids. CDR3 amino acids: CASSFSGTTDTQYF. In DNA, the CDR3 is TGTGCCAGCAGTTTCAGCGGTACCACAGATACGCAGTATTTT.

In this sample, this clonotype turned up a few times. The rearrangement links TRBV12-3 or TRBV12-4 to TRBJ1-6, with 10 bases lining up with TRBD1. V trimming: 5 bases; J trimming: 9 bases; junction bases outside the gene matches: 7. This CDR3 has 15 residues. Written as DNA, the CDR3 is TGTGCCAGCAGTCCGTCGACAGGGGGCCGTTCACCCCTCCACTTT. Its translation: CASSPSTGGRSPLHF.

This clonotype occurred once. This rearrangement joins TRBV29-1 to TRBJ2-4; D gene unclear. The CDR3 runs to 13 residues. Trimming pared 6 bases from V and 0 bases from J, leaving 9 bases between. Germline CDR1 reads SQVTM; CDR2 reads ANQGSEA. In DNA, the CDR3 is TGCAGCGTAAGGACCCTAGCCAAAAACATTCAGTACTTC. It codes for CSVRTLAKNIQYF. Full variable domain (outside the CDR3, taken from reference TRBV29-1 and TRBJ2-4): SAVISQKPSRDICQRGTSLTIQCQVDSQVTMMFWYRQQPGQSLTLIATANQGSEATYESGFVIDKFPISRPNLTFSTLTVSNMSPEDSSIYLCSVRTLAKNIQYFGAGTRLSVL.

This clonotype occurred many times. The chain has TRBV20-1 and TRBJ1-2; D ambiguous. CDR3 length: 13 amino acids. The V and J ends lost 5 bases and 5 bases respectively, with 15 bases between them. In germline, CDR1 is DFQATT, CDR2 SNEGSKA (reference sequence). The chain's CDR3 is CSAPLGQSYGYTF. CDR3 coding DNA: TGCAGTGCTCCCCTAGGGCAGTCTTATGGCTACACCTTC.

CDR3 residues: CASRGQGNNEQFF. Here the CDR3 DNA reads TGTGCCAGCAGGGGACAGGGAAACAATGAGCAGTTCTTC. V is TRBV7-9 and J is TRBJ2-1; TRBD1 aligns across 9 bases. The V and J ends lost 6 bases and 5 bases, in that order; junction bases with no gene match: 2. Germline CDR1 SEHNR, CDR2 FQNEAQ (reference sequence). The CDR3 sequence is 13 residues long.

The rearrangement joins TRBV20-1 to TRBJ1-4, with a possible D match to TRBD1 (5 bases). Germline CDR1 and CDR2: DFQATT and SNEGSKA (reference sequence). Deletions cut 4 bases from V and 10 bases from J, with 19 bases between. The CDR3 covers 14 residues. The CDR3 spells CSATLGSNGGKLFF. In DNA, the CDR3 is TGCAGTGCTACACTGGGGAGTAACGGGGGAAAACTGTTTTTT.

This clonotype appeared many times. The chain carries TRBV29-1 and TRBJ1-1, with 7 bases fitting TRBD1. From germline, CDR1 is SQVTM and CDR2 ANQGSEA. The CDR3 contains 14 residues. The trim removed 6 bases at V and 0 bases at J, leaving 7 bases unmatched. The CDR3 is CSVRTGGMNTEAFF. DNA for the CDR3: TGCAGCGTGCGGACAGGTGGCATGAACACTGAAGCTTTCTTT.